This TCR beta chain was identified in a study of blood T cell repertoires in COVID-19 (TCRdb year 2020). The study in broad terms: Samples covering the acute and convalescent phases of COVID-19 were provided by collaborators in the United States, Italy and Spain. The dataset comprised deeply sampled blood TCRbeta repertoires from subjects exposed to, actively infected with, or recovered from COVID-19. Samples were obtained from the ongoing ImmuneRACE study (first 160 participants) and from 1,254 subjects provided by 6 global collaborators. A freely available public database, intended as a resource for researchers studying the immune response to SARS-CoV-2, is where the repertoires were released. Where available, HLA class I and class II types were taken from metadata supplied by the sample provider and were not determined by assay-based typing. Nearly every sample came with metadata listing a de-identified subject ID, COVID-19 status, age in years and sex. The material from the prospective study consisted of cDNA or gDNA derived from T cells, B-cell-depleted T cells, or PBMCs. Overall study outcomes, separate from this receptor: The quantity of clinical and demographic metadata differed by source and by participant and was supplied without curation.

V gives up 1 base and J gives up 0 bases, and the segment between their germline ends measures 24 bases. CDR1 and CDR2 are read off the germline V gene as SGDLS and YYNGEE. The CDR3 covers 20 residues, taking in both the cysteine and the phenylalanine. CDR3 DNA only is kept here, 60 bases in frame from base 1. Concerning this clone: The antigen it recognizes is unknown. It has no much larger one-base neighbor in the sample; base qualities were not kept.

The immunoSEQ Assay, a bias-controlled multiplex PCR, was used to amplify TCRbeta CDR3 regions from genomic DNA. The authors' pipeline ran thus. The number of nucleated cells in each sample was estimated from the amplification of reference gene primers within the assay. To quantify the absolute abundance of each unique TCRbeta CDR3 rearrangement, sequence reads were collapsed and filtered. For each sample, productive Simpson clonality was calculated as the square root of Simpson's diversity index across productive rearrangements. TCRdb took this table from immuneACCESS and kept in-frame rearrangements with V and J called. Such tables lack part of the clones; where checked against another copy, unresolved V genes explain under half of the gap, and the rest is unexplained. V, J and clone size reflect that table, while D and trimming were determined from the DNA. For this sample there are roughly 260,000 clones; 75% to 90% appear just once. The ten largest clones capture about 2% of the sample.

A second Seattle source provided samples from volunteer blood donors who had recovered from COVID-19. Each collaborating institution followed its own protocols to collect whole blood in K2EDTA tubes. For TCRbeta analysis, collaborator samples were shipped as frozen whole blood, as isolated PBMCs, or as DNA extracted from either sample type. The sample taken for sequencing was peripheral blood. Recombination joined TRBV9 with TRBJ2-3; the D gene cannot be resolved reliably. This clonotype was sampled from a woman between 45 and 65 years old who had recovered from COVID-19. The nucleotide sequence is TGTGCCAGCAGCGTAAAATCGCCGTCCTCAGAACCTCCTAGCACAGATACGCAGTATTTT. Its coded protein is CASSVKSPSSEPPSTDTQYF.